This T cell receptor beta chain was identified during a study of PD-L1 blockade in urothelial cancer. Time point in this sample: pretreatment peripheral blood. Locally advanced or metastatic urothelial carcinoma affected all patients. This CDR3 is 18 amino acids long. V was cut by 2 bases and J by 6 bases, with 24 bases left in between. CDR1 SGHDN and CDR2 FVKESK come from the germline V gene. The method was immunoSEQ multiplex PCR; TCRdb's version includes in-frame clones alone and lacks a portion of them. The repertoire holds 80,000 to 90,000 clones, with roughly 84% as singletons. Source: PBMCs, taken around atezolizumab (anti-PD-L1) treatment. This rearrangement joins TRBV14 to TRBJ2-3; the D gene is possibly TRBD2 (6 bases). This sequence was found in a man between 60 and 75 years old with urothelial cancer. CDR3: CASSQRTRGTGVTDTQYF. In nucleotides, the CDR3 is TGTGCCAGCAGCCAAAGGACCCGGGGGACGGGAGTAACCGATACGCAGTATTTT.